These T cell receptor beta chains were read from a single sample in a study of blood T cell repertoires in COVID-19. TCRdb's table, derived via immunoSEQ multiplex PCR, lists solely in-frame clones and lacks some. The table records 300,000 to 450,000 clones, around 84% of them present only once. Sequenced sample: peripheral blood. These receptor sequences come from a human donor in a cohort sampled during active COVID-19. Both conserved end residues are trimmed from each CDR3. The D gene is left open where the match is weak.

D gene	V gene	J gene	CDR3 protein
-	TRBV2	TRBJ1-2	ASSLNRDGYT
TRBD1	TRBV2	TRBJ2-1	ASSPDRDPLPLYNEQF
TRBD2	TRBV7-8	TRBJ2-3	ASSSRRGLAGGMGDTQY
TRBD1	TRBV29-1	TRBJ1-1	SGGTGEGEAF
-	TRBV5-1	TRBJ1-1	ASSPSGGTEAF
TRBD2	TRBV6-5	TRBJ2-1	ASSYGTSGRRF
-	TRBV28	TRBJ2-6	ASSFHGYDSGANVLT
-	TRBV7-2	TRBJ2-3	ASSLGLAADTQY
TRBD1	TRBV24-1	TRBJ2-7	AARDQGACEQY
-	TRBV3-1/TRBV3-2	TRBJ2-1	ASSQDSAGNEQF
-	TRBV15	TRBJ1-4	ATSRDGGPGEKLF
-	TRBV15	TRBJ1-5	ATNPTTSNQPQH
-	TRBV5-6	TRBJ2-5	ASSPQEFQETQY
TRBD1	TRBV30	TRBJ1-3	AWTQRGQGLGNTIY
-	TRBV2	TRBJ2-3	ASSDDSSLPTDTQY
-	TRBV2	TRBJ1-5	AIRQDSNQPQH
TRBD2	TRBV19	TRBJ2-7	ASSIAGTSGGYEQY
TRBD2	TRBV4-2	TRBJ2-1	ASSQDMGGSLGEQF
-	TRBV11-2	TRBJ1-1	ASTQFGVGTEAF
-	TRBV18	TRBJ1-2	ASSPAGGGQDYGYT
TRBD2	TRBV4-2	TRBJ2-1	ASSQPGEGEQF
TRBD2	TRBV9	TRBJ2-5	ASSTTSGGASRGETQY
-	TRBV7-2	TRBJ2-2	ASSLRSGDTGELF
-	TRBV19	TRBJ2-7	ASSITADTYEQY
TRBD1	TRBV27	TRBJ2-1	ASSSITGQGYNEQF
-	TRBV28	TRBJ1-5	ASSISMEGRQPGNQPQH
-	TRBV6-5	TRBJ2-1	ALGSERVSREQF
-	TRBV2	TRBJ1-5	ASSGVGDNQPQH
-	TRBV30	TRBJ1-1	AWSGRVGEAF
-	TRBV6-2/TRBV6-3	TRBJ2-5	ASSYGGEQDPSETQY
-	TRBV28	TRBJ2-5	ASSLLQGSETQY
-	TRBV9	TRBJ1-1	ASSVGRQGKNTEAF
-	TRBV7-6	TRBJ2-7	ASSLEQNGEQY
-	TRBV5-8	TRBJ2-2	ASSRDTNTGELF
-	TRBV7-3	TRBJ2-7	ASSPGGDEQY
TRBD1	TRBV4-2	TRBJ2-7	ASSQGNRGTYEQY
-	TRBV2	TRBJ1-1	ASSVLGLNTEAF
-	TRBV5-1	TRBJ2-6	ASSRTGTLISGANVLT
TRBD1	TRBV6-5	TRBJ1-1	ASSRPGQGNTEAF
-	TRBV9	TRBJ2-1	ASSVVQGSYNEQF
TRBD1	TRBV28	TRBJ2-7	ASKDRGSYEQY
-	TRBV19	TRBJ1-4	ASSPRQPLNEKLF
-	TRBV11-2	TRBJ1-6	ASSLPGSRSYNSPLH
TRBD1	TRBV10-1	TRBJ2-7	ASHGTGPDEQY
TRBD1	TRBV19	TRBJ1-1	ASSTRDRGNTEAF
-	TRBV2	TRBJ1-5	ASRMGAVSNQPQH
-	TRBV5-4	TRBJ2-1	ASSLVLANQAEQF
-	TRBV5-1	TRBJ1-2	ASSLEGGYGYT
-	TRBV6-2/TRBV6-3	TRBJ1-4	ASSYEADEKLF
TRBD2	TRBV30	TRBJ2-3	AWSVGLAGGPGGGDTQY
-	TRBV7-3	TRBJ2-3	ASSLGPTDTQY
-	TRBV28	TRBJ1-4	ASSLRQAALSEKLF
TRBD1	TRBV5-1	TRBJ1-1	ASTLGTAITEAF
TRBD1	TRBV29-1	TRBJ1-2	SVAPGTGGDLDYGYT
-	TRBV5-1	TRBJ2-7	ASSFIPGTQGNEQY
TRBD2	TRBV5-1	TRBJ2-7	ASSGTGGSEQY
-	TRBV9	TRBJ2-2	ASSVSRQVDSNTGELF
TRBD2	TRBV28	TRBJ2-7	ASSRTLAGDGEQY
TRBD1	TRBV29-1	TRBJ2-1	SVSTGGAGNEQF
-	TRBV5-4	TRBJ1-4	ASSLDVQTTNEKLF